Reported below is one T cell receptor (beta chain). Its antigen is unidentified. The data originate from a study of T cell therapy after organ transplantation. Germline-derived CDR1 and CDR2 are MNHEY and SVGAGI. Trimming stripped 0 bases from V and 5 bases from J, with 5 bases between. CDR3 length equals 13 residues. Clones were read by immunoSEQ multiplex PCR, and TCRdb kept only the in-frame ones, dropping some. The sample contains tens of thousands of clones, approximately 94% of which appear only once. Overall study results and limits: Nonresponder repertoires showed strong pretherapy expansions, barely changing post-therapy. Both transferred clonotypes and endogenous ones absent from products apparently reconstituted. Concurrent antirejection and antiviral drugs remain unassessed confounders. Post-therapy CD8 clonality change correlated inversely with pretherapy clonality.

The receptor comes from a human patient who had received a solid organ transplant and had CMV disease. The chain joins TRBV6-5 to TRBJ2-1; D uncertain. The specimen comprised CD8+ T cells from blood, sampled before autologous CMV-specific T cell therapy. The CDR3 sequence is CASSYSTDNEQFF. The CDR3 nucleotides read TGTGCCAGCAGTTACTCTACAGACAATGAGCAGTTCTTC.